A selection of T cell receptor beta chains follows, all from one sample in a study of shared T cell receptors in the human thymus. Profiling relied on immunoSEQ multiplex PCR, and the TCRdb table lists in-frame clones only, not all of them. The table lists 700,000 to 750,000 clones, approximately 85% of them singletons. In addition, the sample was reused for a study of human thymus T cells.

Sequenced material: thymocytes. Source of these receptors: a girl less than two years old with a congenital heart defect. The CDR3 runs from the conserved cysteine through the conserved F or W. A D gene is named only where the DNA matches it firmly. Clone size appears in some rows only: once, few, many, or a class for an expanded clone.

-	TRBJ2-7	TRBV6-6	once	TGTGCCAGCAGTGTACGTGACAGGTCCGAGCAGTACTTC	CASSVRDRSEQYF
-	TRBJ1-2	TRBV2	-	TGTGCCAGCAGCTTGACCAAGAGGGAGGGCTACACCTTC	CASSLTKREGYTF
TRBD1	TRBJ1-5	TRBV28	-	TGTGCCAGCAGTTTTGGGACAGGTGGAAATCAGCCCCAGCATTTT	CASSFGTGGNQPQHF
TRBD2	TRBJ2-3	TRBV5-1	-	TGCGCCAGCAGCCCGCGGGGGGGCGGTATGGATACGCAGTATTTT	CASSPRGGGMDTQYF
TRBD1	TRBJ2-7	TRBV4-3	-	TGCGCCAGCAGCCAAGCTCGACCAGAACCGGGACAGTATTACGAGCAGTACTTC	CASSQARPEPGQYYEQYF
-	TRBJ1-1	TRBV4-1	-	TGCGCCAGCAGCCAAGGTGATTTGGGGGCTCTGAACACTGAAGCTTTCTTT	CASSQGDLGALNTEAFF
-	TRBJ2-5	TRBV6-6	-	TGTGCCAGCAAAAACCAAGAGGTCGAGACCCAGTACTTC	CASKNQEVETQYF
-	TRBJ2-7	TRBV7-2	-	TGTGCCAGCAGCTTAGGGTCAGGTAACCCCTACTCCTACGAGCAGTACTTC	CASSLGSGNPYSYEQYF
-	TRBJ2-5	TRBV19	-	TGTGCCAGTAGTTCCCCCACAGAGCTCGGGACCCAGTACTTC	CASSSPTELGTQYF
-	TRBJ1-2	TRBV6-1	-	TGTGCCAGCAGAACAGCCTTTACTAACTATGGCTACACCTTC	CASRTAFTNYGYTF
TRBD2	TRBJ2-7	TRBV19	-	TGTGCCAGTAGTATGGGGGGGATAAGTCTGGGCTCCTACGAGCAGTACTTC	CASSMGGISLGSYEQYF
-	TRBJ1-2	TRBV7-9	-	TGTGCCAGCAGCAACTCCAAAGGGGGCTATGGCTACACCTTC	CASSNSKGGYGYTF
-	TRBJ2-7	TRBV5-6	-	TGTGCCAGCAGCTTGGGTCCGGGACAAGACTACGAGCAGTACTTC	CASSLGPGQDYEQYF
-	TRBJ1-2	TRBV6-1	-	TGTGCCAGCAGTGAAGGTGGAGCTAACTATGGCTACACCTTC	CASSEGGANYGYTF
-	TRBJ1-3	TRBV5-6	-	TGTGCCAGCAGCTTGGGCAGGGGAGCTGGAAACACCATATATTTT	CASSLGRGAGNTIYF
-	TRBJ1-2	TRBV5-1	-	TGCGCCAGCAGGCGGTGGGCGGGTAACTATGGCTACACCTTC	CASRRWAGNYGYTF
TRBD2	TRBJ2-3	TRBV7-2	once	TGTGCCAGCAGCAAGAAATTAGGGTGCGGGGGGGCGGCGGATACGCAGTATTTT	CASSKKLGCGGAADTQYF
-	TRBJ2-7	TRBV7-2	-	TGTGCCAGCAGCCAACAACCCAACCGGGACACGAGCTACGAGCAGTACTTC	CASSQQPNRDTSYEQYF
-	TRBJ1-6	TRBV5-1	-	TGCGCCAGCAGCTTTAATGAAGGGGGGGGTGGGAATTCACCCCTCCACTTT	CASSFNEGGGGNSPLHF
-	TRBJ1-1	TRBV10-3	once	TGTGCCATCAGTATAGACAGCCAGAACACTGAAGCTTTCTTT	CAISIDSQNTEAFF
-	TRBJ2-1	TRBV7-8	-	TGTGCCAGCAGCCCCCTTGAGGGTGAGCAGTTCTTC	CASSPLEGEQFF
TRBD1	TRBJ1-2	TRBV5-6	-	TGTGCCAGCAGCTTGTGGGGACAGGTCCCCACTAACTATGGCTACACCTTC	CASSLWGQVPTNYGYTF
TRBD1	TRBJ1-3	TRBV2	-	TGTGCCAGCAGTGGTCGGGACAGGGTACACTCTGGAAACACCATATATTTT	CASSGRDRVHSGNTIYF
TRBD2	TRBJ2-5	TRBV6-6	-	TGTGCCAGCGGGGAGGGCAGGGAGACCCAGTACTTC	CASGEGRETQYF
-	TRBJ1-5	TRBV6-5	-	TGTGCCAGCAGACCGTACAGGGCTCAGCCCCAGCATTTT	CASRPYRAQPQHF
-	TRBJ1-5	TRBV7-2	once	TGTGCCAGCAGCTTAGTACCAGGGTGCCTGAAAGGTGGCAATCAGCCCCAGCATTTT	CASSLVPGCLKGGNQPQHF
-	TRBJ1-2	TRBV2	-	TGTGCCAGCACCCGAGCCAACTATGGCTACACCTTC	CASTRANYGYTF